This T cell receptor (beta chain) was sequenced during a study of siplizumab effects on memory and regulatory T cells. Method: immunoSEQ multiplex PCR; TCRdb's copy keeps in-frame clones and lacks some. Found here are approximately 52,000 clones, about 97% of them singletons; the top ten hold approximately 0.59%. A remark on this clone: Its antigen is undetermined.

Germline lookup yields CDR1 GTSNPN and CDR2 SVGIG (reference sequence). Trimming pared 7 bases from V and 1 base from J, leaving 13 bases between. This CDR3 comprises 13 residues. Broader study findings: The average Treg-derived proportion among mappable alloreactive CD4+ clones was 65% to 75% with siplizumab versus 25% to 30% in controls. No more than a minor fraction of alloreactive clones could be traced back to unstimulated subsets.

The rearrangement joins TRBV30 to TRBJ2-5; D perhaps matches TRBD2 (6 bases). This sequence was found in a human donor in good health. Sample: naive CD4+ T cells sorted from blood. The CDR3 region is CASKGTGQETQYF. In nucleotides, the CDR3 is TGTGCCTCCAAGGGGACTGGCCAAGAGACCCAGTACTTC. Full variable domain (missing parts from reference TRBV30 and TRBJ2-5): SQTIHQWPATLVQPVGSPLSLECTVEGTSNPNLYWYRQAAGRGLQLLFYSVGIGQISSEVPQNLSASRPQDRQFILSSKKLLLSDSGFYLCASKGTGQETQYFGPGTRLLVL.